One and the same sample provided the 21 T cell receptor beta chains below, sequenced in a study of blood T cell repertoires in COVID-19. Sequencing used immunoSEQ multiplex PCR; TCRdb keeps in-frame clones, though not all of them. The sample yields roughly 570,000 clones, 70% to 90% seen once. Input material: peripheral blood. These TCRs come from a woman in her 50s with COVID-19, enrolled during active disease.

The V gene is TRBV6-5, the J gene TRBJ1-4; no reliable D call. CDR3 size: 15 residues. V lost 8 bases and J lost 7, with 20 bases in between. Germline CDR1 and CDR2: MNHEY and SVGAGI. The DNA of the CDR3 is TGTGCCAGCGGAGAGCACTACCGCCCTATTGAAAAACTGTTTTTT. It codes for CASGEHYRPIEKLFF.

V is TRBV12-5 and J is TRBJ1-2; D perhaps matches TRBD1 (5 bases). The CDR3 is 14 residues long. Germline CDR1 is LGHNT and CDR2 is FRNRAP. V gave up 6 bases and J gave up 6 bases, with 17 bases separating them. CDR3: CASGQGPLMDGYTF. The CDR3 DNA follows: TGTGCTAGTGGCCAGGGTCCCCTCATGGATGGCTACACCTTC.

This clone has a handful of counts. The rearrangement links TRBV2 to TRBJ1-1, with TRBD1 identical over 8 bases. This CDR3 has 14 residues. With 5 bases clipped from V and 0 bases from J, the junction kept 2 bases outside the gene matches. CDR1 and CDR2 from the germline V gene are SNHLY and FYNNEI. The CDR3 here is CASSPGGMNTEAFF. CDR3 nucleotide sequence: TGTGCCAGCAGTCCAGGGGGCATGAACACTGAAGCTTTCTTT.

The chain recombines TRBV12-3 or TRBV12-4 with TRBJ1-1; the D is unclear. V was pared by 8 bases and J by 1 base, with 5 bases between. The CDR3 extends over 11 amino acids. CDR3 protein: CASRKNTEAFF. CDR3 bases: TGTGCCAGCCGTAAGAACACTGAAGCTTTCTTT.

The chain recombines TRBV29-1 with TRBJ1-2, with 9 bases aligning to TRBD1. J gave up 3 bases and V 6 bases, and 11 bases lay outside the gene matches. Germline values: CDR1 SQVTM, CDR2 ANQGSEA. The CDR3 length is 15 residues. CDR3 sequence: CSVELPGQGYYGYTF. The CDR3 bases are TGCAGCGTCGAGTTACCGGGACAGGGCTACTATGGCTACACCTTC.

The sample holds one count of this clone. V gene TRBV12-5 combines with J gene TRBJ2-7, with TRBD1 matching over 7 bases. The V segment lost 7 bases and the J segment 2 bases; nucleotides outside the gene matches: 8. The CDR3 spans 14 residues. Germline V gene lookup returns CDR1 LGHNT and CDR2 FRNRAP. CDR3 residues: CASATGDIPYEQYF. The CDR3 nucleotides are TGTGCTAGTGCCACAGGGGATATACCCTACGAGCAGTACTTC.

With regard to this clone: A read error is possible here, since a much larger clone lies one base away. J is TRBJ1-6 and V is TRBV11-2, with 7 bases aligning to TRBD1. CDR1 and CDR2 (germline): SGHAT, FQNNGV. This CDR3 spans 15 amino acids. Trimming at V came to 0 bases and at J to 6 bases, leaving 2 bases not matched to a gene. The CDR3 sequence: CASSLEGQLNSPLHF. The CDR3, as DNA: TGTGCCAGCAGCTTAGAGGGACAGCTTAATTCACCCCTCCACTTT.

This chain joins TRBV6-4 and TRBJ2-3, with D possibly matching TRBD2 (6 bases). This CDR3 contains 13 residues. The V gene lost 4 bases and the J gene lost 8 bases, with 13 bases spanning the gap. Germline V lookup: CDR1 MRHNA, CDR2 SNTAGT. The CDR3: CASSGGAISTQYF. In DNA, the CDR3 is TGTGCCAGCAGTGGCGGGGCCATCTCTACGCAGTATTTT.

This chain joins TRBV3-1 (or the pseudogene TRBV3-2) and TRBJ2-3; the match to TRBD1 covers 7 bases. The CDR3 totals 12 residues. J lost 6 bases, V lost 3 bases, and 0 bases had no gene match. From germline, CDR1 is LGHDT and CDR2 YNNKEL (reference sequence). The DNA for the CDR3 is TGTGCCAGCAGCCACAGGGGGGATACGCAGTATTTT. This gives the protein CASSHRGDTQYF.

V gene TRBV9 combines with J gene TRBJ1-1, with no clear D. This CDR3 contains 16 residues. V lost 2 bases and J lost 4, with 18 bases in between. Germline loops: CDR1 SGDLS, CDR2 YYNGEE. The CDR3 DNA is TGTGCCAGCAGCGTCGATGCGGTCGTGCGGAGCACTGAAGCTTTCTTT. This encodes CASSVDAVVRSTEAFF.

This rearrangement joins TRBV29-1 to TRBJ1-2, with D maybe TRBD1 (5 bases). Trimming stripped 3 bases from V and 2 bases from J, with 10 bases between. CDR1 and CDR2 (germline): SQVTM, ANQGSEA. The CDR3 is made up of 13 amino acids. The DNA of the CDR3 is TGCAGCGTTGACCTCTCAGGGAACTATGGCTACACCTTC. Translated: CSVDLSGNYGYTF.

This clone was counted a few times. J is TRBJ1-5 and V is TRBV7-9; 7 positions agree with TRBD1. This CDR3 spans 14 amino acids. Trimming at V came to 5 bases and at J to 3 bases, leaving 4 bases not matched to a gene. The germline V gene encodes CDR1 SEHNR and CDR2 FQNEAQ (reference sequence). CDR3 protein: CASSRQGDNQPQHF. CDR3 sequence (DNA): TGTGCCAGCAGCAGACAGGGCGACAATCAGCCCCAGCATTTT.

The V gene is TRBV6-5, the J gene TRBJ2-1, with 7 bases matching TRBD1. Trimming removed 2 bases from V and 6 bases from J; junction bases left unmatched: 4. CDR3 length equals 14 residues. In germline, CDR1 is MNHEY, CDR2 SVGAGI. The CDR3 DNA is TGTGCCAGCAGTTACCCGGACAGGCTCAATGAGCAGTTCTTC. Its translation is CASSYPDRLNEQFF.

The chain links TRBV5-5 to TRBJ2-7, with 8 bases aligning to TRBD1. This CDR3 has 16 residues. J was trimmed by 0 bases and V by 4 bases; bases with no gene match: 9. The germline CDR1 and CDR2 sequences are SGHKS and YYEKEE (reference sequence). The CDR3 sequence is CASSPRPGQGSYEQYF. The CDR3 bases are TGTGCCAGCAGCCCGCGGCCCGGACAGGGCTCCTACGAGCAGTACTTC.

V is TRBV5-6 and J is TRBJ2-7; TRBD2 is a possible D gene (7 bases). Germline CDR1 is SGHDT and CDR2 is YYEEEE. This CDR3 spans 16 amino acids. Trimming removed 4 bases from V and 1 base from J, with 18 bases in between. The CDR3 sequence is CASSLPGGTGSYEQYF. DNA for the CDR3: TGTGCCAGCAGCCTTCCGGGGGGAACAGGGTCCTACGAGCAGTACTTC. The full variable domain, with the rest looked up from reference TRBV5-6 and TRBJ2-7, is DAGVTQSPTHLIKTRGQQVTLRCSPKSGHDTVSWYQQALGQGPQFIFQYYEEEERQRGNFPDRFSGHQFPNYSSELNVNALLLGDSALYLCASSLPGGTGSYEQYFGPGTRLTVT.

This chain links TRBV28 with TRBJ1-1; no definite D call. Germline CDR1 and CDR2: MDHEN and SYDVKM. The CDR3 is 16 amino acids. Trimming took off 7 bases at V and 5 bases at J, with 23 bases between the two ends. CDR3 nucleotide sequence: TGTGCCAGCACTTCCCAGTTCCTGAGGGCCGGAACTGAAGCTTTCTTT. It codes for CASTSQFLRAGTEAFF.

The chain recombines TRBV28 with TRBJ1-1; a possible D gene is TRBD1 (5 bases). The germline V gene has CDR1 MDHEN and CDR2 SYDVKM. Trimming removed 6 bases from V and 4 bases from J, with 15 bases in between. The CDR3 length is 14 residues. The CDR3 DNA reads TGTGCCAGCAGCCTTCAACAGGAGGGCACTGAAGCTTTCTTT. It is translated as CASSLQQEGTEAFF. Full variable domain (outside the CDR3, taken from reference TRBV28 and TRBJ1-1): DVKVTQSSRYLVKRTGEKVFLECVQDMDHENMFWYRQDPGLGLRLIYFSYDVKMKEKGDIPEGYSVSREKKERFSLILESASTNQTSMYLCASSLQQEGTEAFFGQGTRLTVV.

The DNA of the CDR3 is TGTGCCAGCAGCTTTGGACAGGGAACTGAAGCTTTCTTT. The encoded protein is CASSFGQGTEAFF. The rearrangement links TRBV7-8 to TRBJ1-1; TRBD1 agrees at 8 bases. With 3 bases clipped from V and 5 bases from J, the junction kept 2 bases outside the gene matches. The germline V gene has CDR1 SGHVS and CDR2 FQNEAQ. This CDR3 is built from 13 residues. Full variable domain (remainder filled in from reference TRBV7-8 and TRBJ1-1): GAGVSQSPRYKVAKRGQDVALRCDPISGHVSLFWYQQALGQGPEFLTYFQNEAQLDKSGLPSDRFFAERPEGSVSTLKIQRTQQEDSAVYLCASSFGQGTEAFFGQGTRLTVV.

The J gene is TRBJ1-2, the V gene TRBV2; D is ambiguous. V lost 4 bases to trimming and J lost 0 bases, with 9 bases between them. The germline CDR1 and CDR2 sequences are SNHLY and FYNNEI. This CDR3 has 14 residues. The CDR3 DNA is TGTGCCAGCAGTGTGGCAGAAGCTAACTATGGCTACACCTTC. Amino acids: CASSVAEANYGYTF.

The V and J genes are TRBV10-2 and TRBJ1-2, with D possibly being TRBD1 (5 bases). The CDR3 has 14 residues. The V end lost 4 bases, the J end lost 3 bases, and 12 bases lay between the germline ends. The germline gives CDR1 WSHSY, CDR2 SAAADI. The CDR3 region is CASSGGGLHYGYTF. Here the CDR3 DNA reads TGCGCCAGCAGTGGCGGGGGGTTGCACTATGGCTACACCTTC.

This clone was seen just once. The chain couples TRBV19 to TRBJ2-3; 11 bases align to TRBD2. V lost 3 bases and J lost 1; bases outside the gene matches: 3. This CDR3 has 16 amino acids. Germline values: CDR1 LNHDA, CDR2 SQIVND (reference sequence). CDR3 residues: CASSILSGGGTDTQYF. CDR3 nucleotides: TGTGCCAGTAGTATCCTTAGCGGGGGGGGCACAGATACGCAGTATTTT.